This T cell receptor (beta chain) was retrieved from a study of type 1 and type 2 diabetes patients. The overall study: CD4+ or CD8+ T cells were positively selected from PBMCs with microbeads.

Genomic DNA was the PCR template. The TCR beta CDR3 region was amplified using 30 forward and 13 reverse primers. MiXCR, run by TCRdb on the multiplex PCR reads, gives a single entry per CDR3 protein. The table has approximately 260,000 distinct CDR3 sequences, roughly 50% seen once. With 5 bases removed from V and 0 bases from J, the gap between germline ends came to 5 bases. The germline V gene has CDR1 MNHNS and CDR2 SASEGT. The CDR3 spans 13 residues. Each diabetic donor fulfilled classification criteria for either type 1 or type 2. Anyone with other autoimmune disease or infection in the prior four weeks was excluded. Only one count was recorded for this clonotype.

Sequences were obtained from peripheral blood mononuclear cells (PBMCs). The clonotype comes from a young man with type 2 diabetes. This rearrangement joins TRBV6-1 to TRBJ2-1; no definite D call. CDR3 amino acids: CASSSASYNEQFF. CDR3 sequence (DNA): TGTGCCAGCAGTTCGGCCTCCTACAATGAGCAGTTCTTC.